One sample yielded the 31 T cell receptor beta chains listed below, sequenced in a study of blood T cell repertoires in COVID-19. The method was immunoSEQ multiplex PCR; TCRdb's version includes in-frame clones alone and lacks a portion of them. The sample consists of about 270,000 clones, 82% of them appearing once. The specimen sequenced was peripheral blood. These receptors were collected from a woman aged 18-35 years with acute or convalescent COVID-19.

The chain links TRBV29-1 to TRBJ1-4, with 8 bases identical to TRBD1. The CDR3 runs 16 residues. Germline-derived CDR1 and CDR2 are SQVTM and ANQGSEA. The trim removed 0 bases at V and 7 bases at J, leaving 10 bases unmatched. In DNA, the CDR3 is TGCAGCGTTGAAGATCAAAGGGCAGGGGGCCGTGAAAAACTGTTTTTT. Translated: CSVEDQRAGGREKLFF.

The rearrangement joins TRBV6-6 to TRBJ1-1, with TRBD1 as a possible D gene (5 bases). Trimming took 1 base from V and 3 from J, leaving 9 bases between them. Per the germline V gene, CDR1 is MNHNY and CDR2 is SVGAGI (reference sequence). The CDR3 loop spans 14 amino acids. Written as DNA, the CDR3 is TGTGCCAGCAGTTACTTTGGGGGGGACACTGAAGCTTTCTTT. This sequence encodes CASSYFGGDTEAFF.

As concerns this clone: The same CDR3 arises from other DNA sequences in this sample as well. DNA of the CDR3: TGTGCCTGGAGTGTAGCAGGGGACACTGAAGCTTTCTTT. It specifies CAWSVAGDTEAFF. The chain links TRBV30 to TRBJ1-1; perhaps TRBD1 as D (6 bases). Germline V gene data show CDR1 as GTSNPN and CDR2 as SVGIG (reference sequence). The CDR3 is 13 residues long. V lost 0 bases and J lost 3, with 8 bases in between.

The chain recombines TRBV27 with TRBJ2-3, with 10 bases matching TRBD1. V dropped 7 bases and J dropped 1; count of bases not matched to a gene: 5. The CDR3 covers 15 residues. Germline CDR1 reads MNHEY; CDR2 reads SMNVEV (reference sequence). The CDR3, as DNA: TGTGCCAGCAACGGACAGGGGGGACGCACAGATACGCAGTATTTT. Translation: CASNGQGGRTDTQYF.

The gene calls are TRBV15 and TRBJ2-7; D gene ambiguous. The CDR3 length is 17 residues. The V gene's germline CDR1 is LNHNV and CDR2 YYDKDF (reference sequence). V was clipped by 3 bases and J by 3 bases, with 21 bases between them. CDR3 sequence reads: CATSSPSSVAEVYEQYF. CDR3 nucleotide sequence: TGTGCCACCAGCAGTCCCTCCTCAGTGGCAGAAGTCTACGAGCAGTACTTC.

The chain joins TRBV7-9 to TRBJ1-1, with a tentative D call TRBD1 (5 bases). The germline CDR1 and CDR2 sequences are SEHNR and FQNEAQ (reference sequence). V was cut by 2 bases and J by 2 bases, with 12 bases left in between. CDR3 length equals 15 residues. CDR3 coding DNA: TGTGCCAGCAGCTTACAGGGAGGCGGAAACACTGAAGCTTTCTTT. Protein sequence: CASSLQGGGNTEAFF. Full variable domain (rest looked up from reference TRBV7-9 and TRBJ1-1): DTGVSQNPRHKITKRGQNVTFRCDPISEHNRLYWYRQTLGQGPEFLTYFQNEAQLEKSRLLSDRFSAERPKGSFSTLEIQRTEQGDSAMYLCASSLQGGGNTEAFFGQGTRLTVV.

This rearrangement joins TRBV27 to TRBJ2-6; D might be TRBD1 (7 bases). CDR1 is MNHEY and CDR2 is SMNVEV in the germline V gene (reference sequence). The CDR3 contains 15 residues. V was trimmed by 5 bases and J by 2 bases, leaving 10 bases between them. The CDR3 DNA reads as TGTGCCAGCAGTATCAGGGGGGCTGGGGCCAACGTCCTGACTTTC. Translating gives CASSIRGAGANVLTF.

Concerning this clone: No conserved phenylalanine or tryptophan is present at the end of the CDR3, so a read error is the likely explanation. The DNA is left out, because the CDR3 cannot be placed on it with certainty; the CDR3 is given as TCRdb lists it. The chain uses TRBV28 and TRBJ1-1; the table assigns TRBD1, which was not confirmed against the DNA. CDR1 is MDHEN, CDR2 SYDVKM, per germline. With termini counted, the CDR3 has 12 amino acids. The CDR3 sequence is CASSFSGRQGEV.

CDR3 amino acids: CASSPMGEINYGYTF. In DNA form, the CDR3 reads TGTGCCAGCAGCCCGATGGGAGAGATTAACTATGGCTACACCTTC. The V call is TRBV28, the J call TRBJ1-2, with D uncertain. The CDR3 is 15 residues long. Trimming left V 6 bases short and J 1 base short, with 15 bases between. In germline, CDR1 is MDHEN, CDR2 SYDVKM.

This clone was observed a single time. The chain joins TRBV6-4 to TRBJ2-1; D is unresolved. The CDR3 is 13 residues long. The germline V gene encodes CDR1 MRHNA and CDR2 SNTAGT. Between the trimmed V and J ends, which lost 0 bases and 4 bases, there was a span of 4 bases. CDR3 DNA sequence: TGTGCCAGCAGTGACTCTCTTTACAATGAGCAGTTCTTC. This gives the protein CASSDSLYNEQFF.

The chain recombines TRBV27 with TRBJ2-7; 13 bases agree with TRBD2. Germline CDR1 is MNHEY and CDR2 is SMNVEV (reference sequence). The length of the CDR3 is 16 residues. V trimming: 2 bases; J trimming: 3 bases; junction bases outside the gene matches: 4. CDR3 loop: CASSLLGTSGNYEQYF. DNA for the CDR3: TGTGCCAGCAGTTTACTCGGGACTAGCGGGAACTACGAGCAGTACTTC.

The chain links TRBV7-9 to TRBJ1-4; TRBD1 matches at 8 bases. From germline, CDR1 is SEHNR and CDR2 FQNEAQ (reference sequence). V trimming: 3 bases; J trimming: 4 bases; junction bases outside the gene matches: 1. The CDR3 length is 14 residues. DNA of the CDR3: TGTGCCAGCAGCTTCGACAGGGGTAATGAAAAACTGTTTTTT. Its translation is CASSFDRGNEKLFF.

The V gene is TRBV3-1 (or the pseudogene TRBV3-2), the J gene TRBJ2-7; D is unresolved. CDR3 length: 11 amino acids. Germline V gives CDR1 LGHDT, CDR2 YNNKEL (reference sequence). V gave up 6 bases and J gave up 5 bases, with 8 bases separating them. The CDR3 here is CASRGTHEQYF. The CDR3 bases are TGTGCCAGCAGGGGCACGCACGAGCAGTACTTC.

Points on this clone: At one boundary the junction diverges from the germline segment, which might be a read error. This chain links TRBV2 with TRBJ2-7; D unresolved. The germline gives CDR1 SNHLY, CDR2 FYNNEI. CDR3 size: 13 residues. The CDR3 DNA follows: TGTGCCAGCAGGGAAGGCTTTGCTAGAGAGCAGTACTTC. Encoded protein: CASREGFAREQYF.

This chain uses TRBV30 with TRBJ2-1, with 16 nucleotides matching TRBD2. Germline V lookup: CDR1 GTSNPN, CDR2 SVGIG (reference sequence). J was trimmed by 4 bases and V by 0 bases; bases with no gene match: 9. The CDR3 is 19 amino acids. This CDR3 is CAWSVIDGTSGRDYNEQFF. The CDR3 nucleotides read TGTGCCTGGAGTGTAATAGATGGGACTAGCGGGAGGGATTACAATGAGCAGTTCTTC.

The chain couples TRBV15 to TRBJ1-4, with 10 bases lining up with TRBD1. Germline CDR1 LNHNV, CDR2 YYDKDF (reference sequence). V lost 0 bases, J lost 7 bases, and 5 bases stayed unmatched. The CDR3 is 16 residues long. CDR3 sequence reads: CATSRDLGTGVEKLFF. The CDR3 DNA reads as TGTGCCACCAGCAGAGATCTTGGGACAGGGGTTGAAAAACTGTTTTTT.

J is TRBJ1-4 and V is TRBV7-9, with TRBD1 identical over 8 bases. Germline-derived CDR1 and CDR2 are SEHNR and FQNEAQ (reference sequence). The trim removed 3 bases at V and 4 bases at J, leaving 7 bases unmatched. This CDR3 is 16 amino acids long. This CDR3 is CASSLVRGQGNEKLFF. The CDR3 DNA reads TGTGCCAGCAGCTTGGTACGCGGACAGGGTAATGAAAAACTGTTTTTT.

The rearrangement joins TRBV7-2 to TRBJ2-7; 11 bases agree with TRBD1. Germline lookup yields CDR1 SGHTA and CDR2 FQGNSA. This CDR3 is built from 15 residues. J gave up 6 bases and V 2 bases, and 6 bases lay outside the gene matches. CDR3 sequence (DNA): TGTGCCAGCAGCTTAAGGACAGGGGGCGATGCCGAGCAGTACTTC. Protein sequence: CASSLRTGGDAEQYF.

The chain combines TRBV5-1 with TRBJ1-4, with 8 bases that match TRBD1. Germline V gene lookup returns CDR1 SGHRS and CDR2 YFSETQ. The CDR3 sequence is 16 residues long. V lost 4 bases and J lost 3; bases outside the gene matches: 8. The CDR3 loop reads CASSEPTGGSNEKLFF. The CDR3, as DNA: TGCGCCAGCAGCGAGCCTACAGGGGGTTCTAATGAAAAACTGTTTTTT.

The V call is TRBV10-2, the J call TRBJ1-1; 9 bases line up with TRBD1. CDR1 and CDR2 from the germline V gene are WSHSY and SAAADI. Trimming at V came to 6 bases and at J to 0 bases, leaving 11 bases not matched to a gene. CDR3 length equals 17 residues. CDR3 DNA sequence: TGCGCCAGCAGGCCCCTCGACAGGGGGATCATGAACACTGAAGCTTTCTTT. Protein sequence: CASRPLDRGIMNTEAFF.

This sequence joins TRBV19 and TRBJ1-5; tentative D call: TRBD1 (6 bases). The length of the CDR3 is 14 residues. Per germline, CDR1 LNHDA and CDR2 SQIVND (reference sequence). Trimming pared 5 bases from V and 6 bases from J, leaving 14 bases between. CDR3 sequence (DNA): TGTGCCAGTAGTCCCGGACAGAGTTTTCAGCCCCAGCATTTT. Encoded protein: CASSPGQSFQPQHF.

The rearrangement uses TRBV7-9 and TRBJ2-7, with TRBD1 matching 11 bases. Germline V gene lookup returns CDR1 SEHNR and CDR2 FQNEAQ (reference sequence). The CDR3 covers 13 residues. The ends lost 5 bases at V and 6 bases at J; junction bases unmatched: 3. CDR3 coding DNA: TGTGCCAGCAGCCCCGGGACAGGGGGCGAGCAGTACTTC. Its protein product is CASSPGTGGEQYF. The variable domain in full, with the rest retrieved from reference TRBV7-9 and TRBJ2-7, is DTGVSQNPRHKITKRGQNVTFRCDPISEHNRLYWYRQTLGQGPEFLTYFQNEAQLEKSRLLSDRFSAERPKGSFSTLEIQRTEQGDSAMYLCASSPGTGGEQYFGPGTRLTVT.

The V gene is TRBV7-9, the J gene TRBJ2-7, with 13 nucleotides matching TRBD2. Germline CDR1 and CDR2: SEHNR and FQNEAQ (reference sequence). CDR3 size: 18 residues. The V and J ends lost 6 bases and 0 bases, in that order; junction bases with no gene match: 11. The CDR3 is CASSWLTSGRLSSYEQYF. In DNA form, the CDR3 reads TGTGCCAGCAGTTGGTTGACTAGCGGGAGGCTGAGCTCCTACGAGCAGTACTTC. Filled out from reference TRBV7-9 and TRBJ2-7, the complete variable domain reads DTGVSQNPRHKITKRGQNVTFRCDPISEHNRLYWYRQTLGQGPEFLTYFQNEAQLEKSRLLSDRFSAERPKGSFSTLEIQRTEQGDSAMYLCASSWLTSGRLSSYEQYFGPGTRLTVT.

CDR3 region: CASSSSPLAGDGWPYEQYF. The CDR3 bases are TGTGCCAGCAGTTCGAGCCCTCTAGCGGGAGATGGTTGGCCCTACGAGCAGTACTTC. The V gene is TRBV27, the J gene TRBJ2-7; TRBD2 matches 10 bases. With 4 bases clipped from V and 2 bases from J, the junction kept 17 bases outside the gene matches. Germline-derived CDR1 and CDR2 are MNHEY and SMNVEV (reference sequence). The CDR3 is made up of 19 amino acids.

This clone was seen more than once but under ten times. This chain uses TRBV27 with TRBJ2-1, with 14 positions matching TRBD2. This CDR3 spans 16 amino acids. With 3 bases clipped from V and 7 bases from J, the junction kept 5 bases outside the gene matches. CDR1 and CDR2 from the germline V gene are MNHEY and SMNVEV (reference sequence). CDR3: CASSFSGLAGANEQFF. CDR3 nucleotide sequence: TGTGCCAGCAGTTTCTCGGGACTAGCGGGAGCAAATGAGCAGTTCTTC.

The chain links TRBV4-1 to TRBJ1-6; 9 bases fit TRBD1. CDR1 is MGHRA and CDR2 is YSYEKL in the germline V gene. The CDR3 runs to 16 residues. V shed 3 bases, J shed 6 bases, and the junction held 6 bases outside the gene matches. The CDR3, as DNA: TGCGCCAGCAGCCAGGACAACAGGGGGCTTAATTCACCCCTCCACTTT. This sequence encodes CASSQDNRGLNSPLHF.

On this clone itself: A much larger clone lies a single base off, so this may be a read error. This chain uses TRBV7-2 with TRBJ1-5; D not certain. V shed 2 bases and J shed 4 bases, with 6 bases lying between them. The V gene's germline CDR1 is SGHTA and CDR2 FQGNSA. This CDR3 contains 13 residues. The CDR3 sequence: CASSLRRNQPQHF. The CDR3 bases are TGTGCCAGCAGCTTAAGGAGGAATCAGCCCCAGCATTTT.

This chain joins TRBV27 and TRBJ2-2; D uncertain. Trimming removed 7 bases from V and 6 bases from J, with 15 bases in between. The CDR3 runs to 14 residues. Germline CDR1 and CDR2: MNHEY and SMNVEV (reference sequence). Here the CDR3 reads CASTRGSRAGELFF. The CDR3, as DNA: TGTGCCAGCACCCGAGGTAGCCGAGCCGGGGAGCTGTTTTTT.

J is TRBJ1-1 and V is TRBV18; 12 bases map to TRBD1. This CDR3 spans 14 amino acids. Germline values: CDR1 KGHSH, CDR2 LQKENI. V dropped 6 bases and J dropped 5; count of bases not matched to a gene: 4. As DNA, the CDR3 is TGTGCCAGCTCGGGACAGGGGGCTTGGACTGAAGCTTTCTTT. It specifies CASSGQGAWTEAFF.

This clone has more than one count but fewer than ten. The genes are TRBV9 and TRBJ1-6; 11 positions match TRBD1. Germline V CDR1 and CDR2: SGDLS, YYNGEE. V was pared by 4 bases and J by 9 bases, with 9 bases of the junction left unmatched. The CDR3 consists of 16 residues. The CDR3 here is CASSPFGQGAGSPLHF. The DNA of the CDR3 is TGTGCCAGCAGCCCGTTTGGACAGGGGGCCGGTTCACCCCTCCACTTT. Variable domain in full (rest from reference TRBV9 and TRBJ1-6): DSGVTQTPKHLITATGQRVTLRCSPRSGDLSVYWYQQSLDQGLQFLIQYYNGEERAKGNILERFSAQQFPDLHSELNLSSLELGDSALYFCASSPFGQGAGSPLHFGNGTRLTVT.

The V call is TRBV6-5, the J call TRBJ1-2, with TRBD1 as a possible D gene (5 bases). The CDR3 covers 16 residues. Germline V CDR1 and CDR2: MNHEY, SVGAGI. Trimming took off 2 bases at V and 2 bases at J, with 15 bases between the two ends. This CDR3 reads CASSYLLRQINYGYTF. The CDR3, as DNA: TGTGCCAGCAGTTACCTCCTTCGACAGATCAACTATGGCTACACCTTC.